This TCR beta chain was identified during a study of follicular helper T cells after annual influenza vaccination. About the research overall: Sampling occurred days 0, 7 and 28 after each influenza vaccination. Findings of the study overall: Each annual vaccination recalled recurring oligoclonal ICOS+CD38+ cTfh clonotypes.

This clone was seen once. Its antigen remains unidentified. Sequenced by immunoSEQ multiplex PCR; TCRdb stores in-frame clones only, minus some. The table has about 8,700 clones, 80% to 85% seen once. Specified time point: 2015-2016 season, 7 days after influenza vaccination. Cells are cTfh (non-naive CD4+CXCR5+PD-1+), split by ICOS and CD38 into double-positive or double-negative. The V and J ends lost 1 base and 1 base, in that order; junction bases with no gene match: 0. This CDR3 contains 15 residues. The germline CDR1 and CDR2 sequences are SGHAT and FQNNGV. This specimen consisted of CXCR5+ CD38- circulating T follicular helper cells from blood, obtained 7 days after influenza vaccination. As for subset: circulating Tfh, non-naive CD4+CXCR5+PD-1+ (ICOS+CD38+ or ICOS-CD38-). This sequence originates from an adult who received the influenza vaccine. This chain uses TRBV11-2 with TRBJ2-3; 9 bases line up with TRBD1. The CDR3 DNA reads TGTGCCAGCAGCTTAGGGACAGGGGGCACAGATACGCAGTATTTT. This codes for CASSLGTGGTDTQYF.